These 16 T cell receptor beta chains were sequenced from one sample in a study of OX40 agonist ivuxolimab in advanced cancers. Sequencing used immunoSEQ multiplex PCR; TCRdb keeps in-frame clones, though not all of them. The table shows some 27,000 clones, with 75% to 95% occurring only once. The specimen was CD4+ or CD8+ T cells sorted from blood, collected in a trial of the OX40 agonist ivuxolimab. The receptor set was obtained from an adult with an advanced solid tumor such as melanoma, head and neck, liver or kidney cancer.

The J gene is TRBJ2-5, the V gene TRBV27; D call uncertain. The germline V and J ends were trimmed by 6 bases and 5 bases, with 16 bases remaining between them. Germline CDR1 MNHEY, CDR2 SMNVEV (reference sequence). The CDR3 is 14 residues long. The CDR3 nucleotides are TGTGCCAGCAGACCCTCTTTCCCGGTGGAGACCCAGTACTTC. This codes for CASRPSFPVETQYF.

This clone was seen a single time. This chain joins TRBV30 and TRBJ2-7, with unresolved D. The CDR3 is 11 residues long. Trimming cost V 0 bases and J 2 bases, with 2 bases left between them. Germline CDR1 is GTSNPN and CDR2 is SVGIG (reference sequence). CDR3 bases: TGTGCCTGGAGTGTAGCCTACGAGCAGTACTTC. As protein: CAWSVAYEQYF.

This sequence joins TRBV19 and TRBJ2-1, with a tentative D call TRBD2 (7 bases). The CDR3 extends over 15 amino acids. Trimming removed 8 bases from V and 0 bases from J, with 14 bases in between. Germline V lookup: CDR1 LNHDA, CDR2 SQIVND (reference sequence). This CDR3 is CASGGAGSSYNEQFF. The CDR3 bases are TGTGCCAGTGGGGGGGCGGGAAGCTCCTACAATGAGCAGTTCTTC.

This clone has just a few counts. The chain carries TRBV10-3 and TRBJ2-5; TRBD1 might be the D (5 bases). The CDR3 covers 14 residues. Germline CDR1 reads ENHRY; CDR2 reads SYGVKD. V lost 3 bases and J lost 0, with 8 bases in between. CDR3 DNA: TGTGCCATCAGTGATTTCAGGGACCAAGAGACCCAGTACTTC. Amino acid sequence: CAISDFRDQETQYF.

The rearrangement joins TRBV5-8 to TRBJ1-1; D gene ambiguous. Germline CDR1 reads SGHTS; CDR2 reads YDEGEE. The CDR3 is 14 amino acids. The ends were cut back, 0 bases at V and 5 bases at J, with 11 bases in the middle. The CDR3 region is CASSLVTWSTEAFF. In nucleotides, the CDR3 is TGTGCCAGCAGCTTGGTTACCTGGAGTACTGAAGCTTTCTTT. Using reference TRBV5-8 and TRBJ1-1 for the parts outside the CDR3, the full variable domain is EAGVTQSPTHLIKTRGQQATLRCSPISGHTSVYWYQQALGLGLQFLLWYDEGEERNRGNFPPRFSGRQFPNYSSELNVNALELEDSALYLCASSLVTWSTEAFFGQGTRLTVV.

V usage is TRBV2 and J usage is TRBJ2-1; TRBD2 matches at 12 bases. J lost 6 bases, V lost 3 bases, and 9 bases had no gene match. The CDR3 length is 17 residues. Germline V lookup: CDR1 SNHLY, CDR2 FYNNEI. Written as DNA, the CDR3 is TGTGCCAGCAGTGATTCCCTAGCGGGAGGGTGGGCCAATGAGCAGTTCTTC. It yields the protein CASSDSLAGGWANEQFF.

This clone was picked up one time. This chain links TRBV4-3 with TRBJ2-7, with 8 bases aligning to TRBD2. The trim removed 1 base at V and 9 bases at J, leaving 11 bases unmatched. Looked up from germline, CDR1 is LGHNA and CDR2 is YSLEER. This CDR3 is 15 amino acids long. The CDR3 DNA follows: TGCGCCAGCAGCCAAGGTAGCGGGGTCAGTTATCGGCAGTACTTC. Translating it yields CASSQGSGVSYRQYF.

V gene TRBV6-4 combines with J gene TRBJ1-4; D not certain. The germline CDR1 and CDR2 sequences are MRHNA and SNTAGT. V shed 7 bases and J shed 6 bases, with 15 bases lying between them. The CDR3 has 14 amino acids. As DNA, the CDR3 is TGTGCCAGCACCCCCGGTGATGGGGATGAAAAACTGTTTTTT. This gives the protein CASTPGDGDEKLFF.

The chain carries TRBV12-5 and TRBJ2-1; 8 nucleotides line up with TRBD2. This CDR3 is built from 17 residues. Germline-derived CDR1 and CDR2 are LGHNT and FRNRAP. Trimming cost V 5 bases and J 6 bases; bases outside gene matches: 15. The CDR3: CASGRGGAGAAGNEQFF. In DNA, the CDR3 is TGTGCTAGTGGTCGCGGGGGAGCGGGAGCCGCGGGCAATGAGCAGTTCTTC. Using reference TRBV12-5 and TRBJ2-1 for the parts outside the CDR3, the full variable domain is DARVTQTPRHKVTEMGQEVTMRCQPILGHNTVFWYRQTMMQGLELLAYFRNRAPLDDSGMPKDRFSAEMPDATLATLKIQPSEPRDSAVYFCASGRGGAGAAGNEQFFGPGTRLTVL.

The CDR3 is CASRGTYAASEQYF. DNA of the CDR3: TGTGCCAGCAGGGGGACCTACGCCGCCTCCGAGCAGTACTTC. The chain links TRBV6-1 to TRBJ2-7; perhaps D is TRBD1 or TRBD2 (5 bases each). The germline V and J ends were trimmed by 6 bases and 6 bases, with 18 bases remaining between them. The CDR3 spans 14 residues. Germline V gene sequence: CDR1 MNHNS, CDR2 SASEGT.

The chain carries TRBV19 and TRBJ2-1, with D perhaps given as TRBD1 or TRBD2 (5 bases each). V lost 8 bases, J lost 2 bases, and 10 bases lay in between. The CDR3 consists of 13 residues. CDR1 is LNHDA and CDR2 is SQIVND in the germline V gene (reference sequence). The CDR3 coding sequence is TGTGCCAGTCGGCTGGGGGCCTACAATGAGCAGTTCTTC. Its protein product is CASRLGAYNEQFF. Together with reference TRBV19 and TRBJ2-1, the CDR3 gives the full variable domain: DGGITQSPKYLFRKEGQNVTLSCEQNLNHDAMYWYRQDPGQGLRLIYYSQIVNDFQKGDIAEGYSVSREKKESFPLTVTSAQKNPTAFYLCASRLGAYNEQFFGPGTRLTVL.

The chain joins TRBV5-8 to TRBJ2-5, with D perhaps being TRBD1 or TRBD2 (6 bases each). Trimming took off 4 bases at V and 5 bases at J, with 21 bases between the two ends. The germline V gene encodes CDR1 SGHTS and CDR2 YDEGEE. CDR3 size: 16 residues. CDR3 coding DNA: TGTGCCAGCAGCCCCTTACGCCTCAAAGGGGGGGAGACCCAGTACTTC. Its translation: CASSPLRLKGGETQYF.

This clone has a single count. The genes are TRBV7-9 and TRBJ2-7; 13 positions match TRBD2. CDR1 is SEHNR and CDR2 is FQNEAQ in the germline V gene (reference sequence). The V and J ends lost 4 bases and 3 bases, in that order; junction bases with no gene match: 3. CDR3 length: 15 residues. CDR3 in amino acids: CASSSTSGRVYEQYF. The CDR3 DNA is TGTGCCAGCAGCTCCACTAGCGGGAGGGTCTACGAGCAGTACTTC.

The chain has TRBV2 and TRBJ2-7; 10 nucleotides line up with TRBD1. CDR3 length: 17 amino acids. The J segment lost 6 bases and the V segment lost 2 bases, leaving 13 bases of the junction unmatched. Germline V gene data show CDR1 as SNHLY and CDR2 as FYNNEI. The CDR3 loop reads CASSEWVGTGVKTEQYF. The CDR3 coding sequence is TGTGCCAGCAGTGAATGGGTGGGGACAGGGGTTAAAACCGAGCAGTACTTC. Using reference TRBV2 and TRBJ2-7 for the parts outside the CDR3, the full variable domain is EPEVTQTPSHQVTQMGQEVILRCVPISNHLYFYWYRQILGQKVEFLVSFYNNEISEKSEIFDDQFSVERPDGSNFTLKIRSTKLEDSAMYFCASSEWVGTGVKTEQYFGPGTRLTVT.

The chain combines TRBV5-4 with TRBJ2-3; TRBD2 might be the D (6 bases). The CDR3 sequence is 16 residues long. Germline lookup yields CDR1 SGHNT and CDR2 YYREEE (reference sequence). Trimming cost V 4 bases and J 6 bases, with 21 bases left between them. CDR3 in amino acids: CASSGASGSWTDTQYF. DNA for the CDR3: TGTGCCAGCAGCGGCGCCAGCGGGTCGTGGACGGATACGCAGTATTTT.

The J gene is TRBJ2-1, the V gene TRBV9; tentatively, D is TRBD2 (6 bases). The CDR3 is 14 amino acids. Trimming removed 3 bases at V and 5 bases at J, with 12 bases between. Germline loops: CDR1 SGDLS, CDR2 YYNGEE. The CDR3 nucleotides are TGTGCCAGCAGCGCCTACGGGAGTAACAATGAGCAGTTCTTC. The encoded protein is CASSAYGSNNEQFF.